The following is a TCR beta chain sequence with its context. Its antigen is undetermined. The sequenced fragment ends 3 residues before the CDR3 boundary, so the rest is inferred from the germline J gene. Germline CDR1 reads SGHNT; CDR2 reads YENEEA. The CDR3 sequence is 12 residues long. The V gene lost 0 bases and the J gene lost 9 bases, with 6 bases spanning the gap. The record originates from a study of T cell clonality in common variable immunodeficiency. Assay used: immunoSEQ multiplex PCR; TCRdb lists only in-frame clones, some missing. This sample's table has over 15,000 clones. Study-level results: In common variable immunodeficiency, TCR beta chains reportedly carried fewer deletions and N-nucleotide insertions.

This clonotype was obtained from a human donor with common variable immunodeficiency. The V gene is TRBV11-3, the J gene TRBJ1-5, with D hard to call. The specimen was peripheral blood mononuclear cells. CDR3: CASSLDKAPQHF. Partial CDR3 DNA: TGTGCCAGCAGCTTAGATAAAGCGCCC.